These T cell receptor beta chains were read from a single sample in a study of blood T cell repertoires in COVID-19. The method was immunoSEQ multiplex PCR; TCRdb's version includes in-frame clones alone and lacks a portion of them. Of some 320,000 clones in the sample, under 95% were seen once. The sequenced material came from PBMCs or T cells enriched from blood (not recorded which). The receptors were gathered from a man in his sixties who had recovered from COVID-19. CDR3s include the opening cysteine and the closing phenylalanine or tryptophan. A D gene is named only where the DNA matches it firmly. Not every row has a clone size; where given, it reads once, few, many or a size class.

V,D,J,size,CDR3,DNA
TRBV6-6,NA,TRBJ2-7,NA,CASSRVRVWGGGKDEQYF,TGTGCCAGCAGTCGGGTCCGCGTATGGGGGGGCGGTAAGGACGAGCAGTACTTC
TRBV4-1,TRBD2,TRBJ2-1,NA,CASRKGLAGPGEQFF,TGCGCCAGCAGGAAAGGACTAGCGGGCCCTGGGGAGCAGTTCTTC
TRBV19,NA,TRBJ1-5,NA,CASSIDRVGGNQPQHF,TGTGCCAGTAGTATAGACAGGGTTGGGGGCAATCAGCCCCAGCATTTT
TRBV7-9,NA,TRBJ2-4,NA,CASSVEVGREENIQYF,TGTGCCAGCAGCGTAGAAGTGGGCAGGGAAGAAAACATTCAGTACTTC
TRBV30,NA,TRBJ1-2,NA,CAWTHPGYGYTF,TGTGCCTGGACCCACCCAGGCTATGGCTACACCTTC
TRBV5-6,NA,TRBJ2-3,NA,CASSLGSVGGPTDTQYF,TGTGCCAGCAGCTTGGGTTCGGTGGGGGGGCCGACAGATACGCAGTATTTT
TRBV5-5,NA,TRBJ2-3,NA,CASSFQATTDTQYF,TGTGCCAGCAGCTTCCAGGCGACGACAGATACGCAGTATTTT
TRBV3-1/TRBV3-2,NA,TRBJ1-2,NA,CASRSAEGSRSYGYTF,TGTGCCAGCAGATCCGCGGAAGGGAGTCGTTCCTATGGCTACACCTTC
TRBV4-2,TRBD2,TRBJ2-7,NA,CASSTPGTSGYEQYF,TGTGCCAGCAGCACACCCGGGACTAGCGGCTACGAGCAGTACTTC
TRBV7-9,NA,TRBJ2-7,NA,CASSYHSYEQYF,TGTGCCAGCAGCTACCACAGCTACGAGCAGTACTTC
TRBV3-1/TRBV3-2,NA,TRBJ1-6,NA,CASSHPGFTTRNSPLHF,TGTGCCAGCAGCCATCCAGGTTTCACAACTAGGAATTCACCCCTCCACTTT
TRBV30,NA,TRBJ1-2,NA,CAWTGSDYGYTF,TGTGCCTGGACCGGTAGCGACTATGGCTACACCTTC
TRBV5-1,NA,TRBJ1-5,NA,CASRRDYSNQPQHF,TGCGCCAGCAGGCGGGATTATAGCAATCAGCCCCAGCATTTT
TRBV5-5,NA,TRBJ1-5,NA,CASSPRHSSSGNQPQHF,TGTGCCAGCAGTCCGCGACACTCGTCGTCGGGCAATCAGCCCCAGCATTTT
TRBV6-2/TRBV6-3,TRBD2,TRBJ2-1,NA,CASSYRQRGRNYNEQFF,TGTGCCAGCAGTTACCGGCAGCGGGGGCGTAATTACAATGAGCAGTTCTTC
TRBV11-3,TRBD2,TRBJ2-5,once,CASSLRVAWTSAETQYF,TGTGCCAGCAGCTTGCGAGTGGCGTGGACTAGCGCGGAGACCCAGTACTTC
TRBV11-2,NA,TRBJ1-3,NA,CASSRSQGSDTIYF,TGTGCCAGCAGCCGGTCACAGGGCTCGGACACCATATATTTT
TRBV27,TRBD2,TRBJ2-7,NA,CASSSDSRQTLAGGYEQYF,TGTGCCAGCAGTTCCGACTCTCGACAAACACTAGCGGGAGGATACGAGCAGTACTTC
TRBV20-1,NA,TRBJ2-7,NA,CSATPGTWPYF,TGCAGTGCTACTCCCGGGACATGGCCGTACTTC
TRBV9,NA,TRBJ1-5,NA,CASSVVVGGDQPQHF,TGTGCCAGCAGCGTAGTTGTAGGGGGGGATCAGCCCCAGCATTTT
TRBV7-2,TRBD2,TRBJ2-5,NA,CASSSPGGKETQYF,TGTGCCAGCAGCTCGCCCGGGGGGAAAGAGACCCAGTACTTC
TRBV3-1/TRBV3-2,NA,TRBJ2-7,NA,CASSQVTWRLSYEQYF,TGTGCCAGCAGCCAAGTAACCTGGAGGCTCTCCTACGAGCAGTACTTC
TRBV9,NA,TRBJ1-6,NA,CASTTGMSDSPLHF,TGTGCCAGCACTACGGGTATGAGTGATTCACCCCTCCACTTT
TRBV19,NA,TRBJ2-4,NA,CASSAGLGLVYF,TGTGCCAGTAGTGCAGGACTTGGGCTGGTGTACTTC
TRBV5-1,NA,TRBJ2-1,once,CASSLGDSAFYNEQFF,TGCGCCAGCAGCTTGGGAGATAGTGCTTTCTACAATGAGCAGTTCTTC
TRBV7-3,NA,TRBJ2-2,NA,CASSLTGNTGELFF,TGTGCCAGCAGCCTGACAGGGAACACCGGGGAGCTGTTTTTT
TRBV6-5,TRBD1,TRBJ1-5,NA,CASSPDRGSNQPQHF,TGTGCCAGCAGTCCGGACAGGGGTAGCAATCAGCCCCAGCATTTT